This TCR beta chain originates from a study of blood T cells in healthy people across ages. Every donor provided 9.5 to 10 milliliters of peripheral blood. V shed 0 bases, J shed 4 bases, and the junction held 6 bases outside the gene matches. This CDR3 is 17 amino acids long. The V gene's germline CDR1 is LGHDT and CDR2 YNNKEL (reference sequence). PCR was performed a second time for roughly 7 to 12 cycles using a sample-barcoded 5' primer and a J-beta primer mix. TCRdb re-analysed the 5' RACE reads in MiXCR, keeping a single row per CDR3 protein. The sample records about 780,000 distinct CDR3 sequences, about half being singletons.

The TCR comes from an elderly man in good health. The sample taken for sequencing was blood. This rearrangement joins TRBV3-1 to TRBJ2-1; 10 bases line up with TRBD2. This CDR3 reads CASSQDQLAGAYNEQFF. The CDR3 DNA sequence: TGTGCCAGCAGCCAAGATCAGCTAGCGGGAGCTTACAATGAGCAGTTCTTC.